This entry describes one T cell receptor (beta chain). Its antigen is as yet unknown. The source of the sample is a study of cytomegalovirus exposure and HLA in healthy donors. 60 Vbeta and 13 Jbeta primers were used in PCR. The table came from immunoSEQ multiplex PCR; TCRdb's copy has only in-frame clones and leaves some out. The sample shows over 150,000 clones, around 77% of them seen only once. Regarding the study as a whole: There were several of the most significant clusters that appeared linked to common viral pathogens in a later analysis.

The germline CDR1 and CDR2 sequences are SGHAT and FQNNGV. The CDR3 covers 18 residues. The ends lost 2 bases at V and 1 base at J; junction bases unmatched: 9. Sequencing input: PBMCs. The chain couples TRBV11-2 to TRBJ2-3, with TRBD2 matching 10 bases. The clonotype was recovered from a man in his sixties in good health and CMV-seronegative. CDR3 in amino acids: CASSLRAGGEVGTDTQYF. CDR3 nucleotide sequence: TGTGCCAGCAGCTTAAGAGCGGGGGGGGAGGTTGGCACAGATACGCAGTATTTT.